This is a list of T cell receptor beta chains from one sample in a study of T cell repertoires in cytomegalovirus infection. TCRdb itself ran the reads through MiXCR, one entry per CDR3 protein. The data hold under 150,000 distinct CDR3 sequences, with 7% to 9.5% observed a single time. Sample: PBMCs. Receptors were obtained from a human donor in good health (CMV status not recorded). Some clones in this sample may be carry-over from other donors' samples. Each CDR3 is given with its conserved first and last residue. The D gene is left open where the match is weak. Clone size is stated in some rows and not others, as once, few, many or a class when expanded.

v_call: TRBV12-5
d_call: .
j_call: TRBJ2-4
clone_size: many
cdr3_aa: CASGLGSQRNIQYF
cdr3_nt: TGTGCTAGTGGTTTGGGATCCCAGCGAAACATTCAGTACTTC

v_call: TRBV6-2/TRBV6-3
d_call: .
j_call: TRBJ1-1
clone_size: few
cdr3_aa: CASRSGLAEAFF
cdr3_nt: TGTGCCAGCAGATCTGGGCTCGCTGAAGCTTTCTTT

v_call: TRBV7-2
d_call: .
j_call: TRBJ2-6
clone_size: many
cdr3_aa: CASSSIVPAGANVLTF
cdr3_nt: TGTGCCAGCAGCTCTATTGTTCCAGCTGGGGCCAACGTCCTGACTTTC

v_call: TRBV2
d_call: TRBD2
j_call: TRBJ2-1
clone_size: many
cdr3_aa: CASIPPLAGREFF
cdr3_nt: TGTGCCAGCATCCCGCCGCTAGCGGGGAGGGAGTTCTTC

v_call: TRBV12-3/TRBV12-4
d_call: .
j_call: TRBJ1-2
clone_size: .
cdr3_aa: CASSLQGHEGYTF
cdr3_nt: TGTGCCAGCAGTTTACAGGGGCATGAGGGCTACACCTTC

v_call: TRBV13
d_call: TRBD1
j_call: TRBJ1-2
clone_size: few
cdr3_aa: CASFQTGGYGYTF
cdr3_nt: TGCGCCAGCTTTCAGACAGGGGGCTATGGCTACACCTTC

v_call: TRBV2
d_call: .
j_call: TRBJ2-5
clone_size: .
cdr3_aa: CASSDQGSEETQYF
cdr3_nt: TGTGCCAGCAGTGACCAGGGTTCTGAAGAGACCCAGTACTTC

v_call: TRBV10-3
d_call: .
j_call: TRBJ1-3
clone_size: many
cdr3_aa: CAIRPTAVPGNTIYF
cdr3_nt: TGTGCCATCAGACCCACAGCGGTGCCTGGAAACACCATATATTTT

v_call: TRBV12-3/TRBV12-4
d_call: .
j_call: TRBJ2-6
clone_size: many
cdr3_aa: CASSFDGSGANVLTF
cdr3_nt: TGTGCCAGCAGTTTCGACGGATCTGGGGCCAACGTCCTGACTTTC

v_call: TRBV20-1
d_call: TRBD2
j_call: TRBJ2-1
clone_size: few
cdr3_aa: CSAERGDYNEQFF
cdr3_nt: TGCAGTGCCGAGCGGGGGGATTACAATGAGCAGTTCTTC

v_call: TRBV7-2
d_call: TRBD2
j_call: TRBJ2-5
clone_size: many
cdr3_aa: CASSLRGGPETQYF
cdr3_nt: TGTGCCAGCAGCCTACGGGGGGGGCCCGAGACCCAGTACTTC

v_call: TRBV3-1
d_call: .
j_call: TRBJ2-7
clone_size: few
cdr3_aa: CASSQDRTYAYEQYF
cdr3_nt: TGTGCCAGCAGCCAAGATAGGACTTATGCCTACGAGCAGTACTTC

v_call: TRBV19
d_call: .
j_call: TRBJ1-5
clone_size: many
cdr3_aa: CASKGTNSNQPQHF
cdr3_nt: TGTGCCAGTAAGGGGACCAATAGCAATCAGCCCCAGCATTTT

v_call: TRBV29-1
d_call: .
j_call: TRBJ2-3
clone_size: many
cdr3_aa: CSVDASSDTQYF
cdr3_nt: TGCAGCGTTGATGCGAGTTCAGATACGCAGTATTTT

v_call: TRBV11-2
d_call: .
j_call: TRBJ2-2
clone_size: many
cdr3_aa: CASSGWTLNTGELFF
cdr3_nt: TGTGCCAGCAGCGGGTGGACCTTGAACACCGGGGAGCTGTTTTTT

v_call: TRBV20-1
d_call: TRBD2
j_call: TRBJ2-6
clone_size: many
cdr3_aa: CSARDNAGGTSGANVLTF
cdr3_nt: TGCAGTGCTAGAGATAACGCGGGGGGTACAAGTGGGGCCAACGTCCTGACTTTC

v_call: TRBV5-1
d_call: TRBD2
j_call: TRBJ2-3
clone_size: few
cdr3_aa: CASSLGPSGARTDTQYF
cdr3_nt: TGCGCCAGCAGCTTGGGTCCTAGCGGGGCCCGCACAGATACGCAGTATTTT

v_call: TRBV2
d_call: TRBD2
j_call: TRBJ2-3
clone_size: .
cdr3_aa: CATQAGYSTDTQYF
cdr3_nt: TGTGCCACCCAAGCGGGATATAGCACAGATACGCAGTATTTT

v_call: TRBV28
d_call: .
j_call: TRBJ1-5
clone_size: many
cdr3_aa: CASRQGSGNQPQHF
cdr3_nt: TGTGCCAGCAGACAGGGTTCAGGGAATCAGCCCCAGCATTTT

v_call: TRBV14
d_call: TRBD1
j_call: TRBJ2-7
clone_size: many
cdr3_aa: CASSQDLTGVEQYF
cdr3_nt: TGTGCCAGCAGCCAAGATTTAACAGGGGTCGAGCAGTACTTC

v_call: TRBV5-1
d_call: .
j_call: TRBJ2-6
clone_size: many
cdr3_aa: CASSLDLGANVLTF
cdr3_nt: TGCGCCAGCAGCTTGGATTTGGGGGCCAACGTCCTGACTTTC

v_call: TRBV20-1
d_call: .
j_call: TRBJ1-5
clone_size: many
cdr3_aa: CSARDPAGSGQPQHF
cdr3_nt: TGCAGTGCTAGAGATCCTGCAGGGTCGGGTCAGCCCCAGCATTTT

v_call: TRBV7-2
d_call: TRBD1
j_call: TRBJ1-5
clone_size: many
cdr3_aa: CASSQRQGGQPQHF
cdr3_nt: TGTGCCAGCAGCCAGAGACAGGGGGGTCAGCCCCAGCATTTT

v_call: TRBV20-1
d_call: TRBD2
j_call: TRBJ2-1
clone_size: many
cdr3_aa: CSARVRPLSGGYNEQFF
cdr3_nt: TGCAGTGCTAGAGTTCGCCCCCTTAGCGGGGGATACAATGAGCAGTTCTTC

v_call: TRBV2
d_call: .
j_call: TRBJ2-1
clone_size: .
cdr3_aa: CASSRQSSYNEQFF
cdr3_nt: TGTGCCAGCAGCAGACAGAGCTCCTACAATGAGCAGTTCTTC

v_call: TRBV28
d_call: TRBD1
j_call: TRBJ2-1
clone_size: .
cdr3_aa: CASSYLDRGYNEQFF
cdr3_nt: TGTGCCAGCAGTTACCTGGACAGGGGGTACAATGAGCAGTTCTTC

v_call: TRBV5-8
d_call: .
j_call: TRBJ1-1
clone_size: many
cdr3_aa: CASSLGQPRDTEAFF
cdr3_nt: TGTGCCAGCAGCTTGGGACAGCCCAGGGACACTGAAGCTTTCTTT

v_call: TRBV19
d_call: .
j_call: TRBJ2-7
clone_size: many
cdr3_aa: CASSIRTDSYEQYF
cdr3_nt: TGTGCCAGTAGTATTCGGACAGACTCCTACGAGCAGTACTTC

v_call: TRBV7-6
d_call: .
j_call: TRBJ1-6
clone_size: many
cdr3_aa: CASSTYAQSPLHF
cdr3_nt: TGTGCCAGCAGCACCTATGCCCAGTCACCCCTCCACTTT

v_call: TRBV13
d_call: TRBD1
j_call: TRBJ1-1
clone_size: .
cdr3_aa: CASSLKRTGGNTEAFF
cdr3_nt: TGCGCCAGCAGCTTGAAAAGGACAGGCGGGAACACTGAAGCTTTCTTT

v_call: TRBV6-6
d_call: .
j_call: TRBJ1-3
clone_size: many
cdr3_aa: CASSPQQYGNTIYF
cdr3_nt: TGTGCCAGCAGTCCCCAACAGTACGGAAACACCATATATTTT

v_call: TRBV5-1
d_call: TRBD1
j_call: TRBJ2-7
clone_size: many
cdr3_aa: CASSRDRPNDEQYF
cdr3_nt: TGCGCCAGCAGCCGGGACAGGCCTAACGACGAGCAGTACTTC

v_call: TRBV12-3/TRBV12-4
d_call: .
j_call: TRBJ1-2
clone_size: many
cdr3_aa: CASSHGYRGYTF
cdr3_nt: TGTGCCAGCAGTCACGGGTACAGAGGCTACACCTTC

v_call: TRBV7-2
d_call: TRBD2
j_call: TRBJ2-1
clone_size: many
cdr3_aa: CASSLSSGGANEQFF
cdr3_nt: TGTGCCAGCAGCTTAAGTAGCGGGGGGGCTAATGAGCAGTTCTTC

v_call: TRBV7-9
d_call: TRBD2
j_call: TRBJ2-5
clone_size: many
cdr3_aa: CASSLATSRETQYF
cdr3_nt: TGTGCCAGCAGCTTAGCGACTAGCAGGGAGACCCAGTACTTC

v_call: TRBV7-7
d_call: .
j_call: TRBJ2-3
clone_size: few
cdr3_aa: CASSLKAGDTQYF
cdr3_nt: TGTGCCAGCAGCTTAAAGGCCGGAGATACGCAGTATTTT

v_call: TRBV7-2
d_call: .
j_call: TRBJ1-1
clone_size: many
cdr3_aa: CASSLSADRVF
cdr3_nt: TGTGCCAGCAGCTTATCCGCGGACCGAGTTTTT

v_call: TRBV5-4
d_call: TRBD1
j_call: TRBJ1-6
clone_size: few
cdr3_aa: CASSFGGQGNSPLHF
cdr3_nt: TGTGCCAGCAGCTTTGGGGGACAGGGGAATTCACCCCTCCACTTT

v_call: TRBV28
d_call: .
j_call: TRBJ1-4
clone_size: .
cdr3_aa: CATWGRDNEKLFF
cdr3_nt: TGTGCCACCTGGGGCAGGGATAATGAAAAACTGTTTTTT

v_call: TRBV12-3/TRBV12-4
d_call: TRBD1
j_call: TRBJ1-1
clone_size: many
cdr3_aa: CASGGQVWTEAFF
cdr3_nt: TGTGCCAGCGGCGGACAGGTTTGGACTGAAGCTTTCTTT

v_call: TRBV11-2
d_call: TRBD1
j_call: TRBJ1-6
clone_size: many
cdr3_aa: CASSVLRDRGRNSPLHF
cdr3_nt: TGTGCCAGCAGCGTACTGCGGGACAGGGGGCGTAATTCACCCCTCCACTTT

v_call: TRBV7-2
d_call: .
j_call: TRBJ1-2
clone_size: many
cdr3_aa: CASTLTVYGYTF
cdr3_nt: TGTGCCAGCACCCTGACAGTATATGGCTACACCTTC

v_call: TRBV11-2
d_call: .
j_call: TRBJ1-5
clone_size: many
cdr3_aa: CASSSTGINQPQHF
cdr3_nt: TGTGCCAGCAGCTCTACAGGGATCAATCAGCCCCAGCATTTT

v_call: TRBV10-3
d_call: .
j_call: TRBJ1-4
clone_size: few
cdr3_aa: CAISDAGATNEKLFF
cdr3_nt: TGTGCCATCAGTGATGCAGGAGCAACTAATGAAAAACTGTTTTTT

v_call: TRBV19
d_call: .
j_call: TRBJ1-5
clone_size: many
cdr3_aa: CASSIRINQPQHF
cdr3_nt: TGTGCCAGTAGTATCAGGATTAATCAGCCCCAGCATTTT

v_call: TRBV20-1
d_call: TRBD2
j_call: TRBJ2-7
clone_size: .
cdr3_aa: CSARDPSGGSYEQYF
cdr3_nt: TGCAGTGCTAGAGATCCTAGCGGGGGGTCCTACGAGCAGTACTTC

v_call: TRBV28
d_call: .
j_call: TRBJ1-1
clone_size: many
cdr3_aa: CAGGQTNTEAFF
cdr3_nt: TGTGCGGGGGGGCAGACGAACACTGAAGCTTTCTTT

v_call: TRBV20-1
d_call: TRBD1
j_call: TRBJ1-1
clone_size: .
cdr3_aa: CSARDRTGFEAFF
cdr3_nt: TGCAGTGCTAGAGATCGGACAGGGTTTGAAGCTTTCTTT

v_call: TRBV6-6
d_call: .
j_call: TRBJ2-1
clone_size: .
cdr3_aa: CASRYTRNEQFF
cdr3_nt: TGTGCCAGCAGGTACACCCGCAATGAGCAGTTCTTC

v_call: TRBV5-1
d_call: .
j_call: TRBJ1-1
clone_size: few
cdr3_aa: CASSLGVLVQNEAFF
cdr3_nt: TGCGCCAGCAGCTTGGGAGTTTTGGTACAGAATGAAGCTTTCTTT